The TCR beta chain described here comes from a study of T cells in Graves' hyperthyroidism and ophthalmopathy (dated by TCRdb to between 2019 and 2020). Some background on the complete study: Peripheral blood was sampled at the time of initial diagnosis, prior to any treatment. TCR V-J signatures able to tell the groups apart were searched for in a discovery cohort of 95 to 100 patients, of whom over 40 had Graves' ophthalmopathy and 55 to 65 had stable Graves' hyperthyroidism. Prospective prediction of ophthalmopathy was tested in an independent validation cohort of approximately 19 hyperthyroidism patients and 17 patients who later progressed to ophthalmopathy. The approximately 100 discovery patients were divided at random into training and test sets in a 7:3 ratio. In addition, the study compared T-cell repertoires in thyroid tissue and in blood from 6 or 7 Graves' hyperthyroidism patients. Following sampling, methimazole starting at 30 mg daily was given to hyperthyroidism patients, and high-dose intravenous methylprednisolone was given to ophthalmopathy patients. TCR Vbeta CDR3 sequencing of 130 to 150 peripheral blood samples (43 ophthalmopathy, some 75 hyperthyroidism and roughly 17 progressor patients) is reported in the paper.

In the ophthalmopathy patients, disease was moderately to severely active, with a Clinical Activity Score of 3 or more, a NOSPECS grade of 4 or more, and a duration of less than 3 months. The study excluded patients with uncontrolled infections, other autoimmune diseases, pregnancy or lactation. Clinical symptoms, serum thyroxine and TRAb, thyroid ultrasound, and orbital computed tomography formed the basis for the diagnoses. Ficoll-Paque density gradient centrifugation was used to isolate PBMCs from around 9.1 ml of fresh peripheral blood. Total RNA was extracted with Trizol reagent, and quality was checked on an Agilent 2100 Bioanalyzer. The TCR beta CDR3 regions were amplified from the RNA transcripts. A first-round RT-PCR of the TCR CDR3 used the HTBI primer set with the Qiagen OneStep RT-PCR kit. A second multiplex PCR round built the libraries, followed by size selection and purification. Libraries were sequenced paired-end with 100 bp reads on an Illumina HiSeq2000. On the study's bioinformatics: SOAPnuke was used to process the raw data, throwing out any read that contained adapters or uncalled bases, had a mean Phred below 15, or lacked an exact constant-primer or identifier match. COPE v1.2.5 was used to merge the high-quality paired reads, and each unique nucleotide sequence was defined as a clonotype. MiTCR v1.1 was used to align clonotypes to the IMGT TRBV, TRBD and TRBJ reference segments. Only V-J combinations with frequency above 0.0001, covering approximately 99% of repertoires, were analysed. The TCS score was defined as F50 (clonal expansion) divided by E x V (chaos), with BLOSUM62-based TCRdist calculated between CDR3 peptides within each V-J. Welch's t-statistics and random forest reduced some 510 V-J features to 13, which were used in a naive Bayes classifier (R e1071). TCRdb reanalyzed the raw reads on its own, using fastp at Q25 for trimming and MiXCR for clone calling, and kept in-frame beta chains. All rows with the same CDR3 protein become a single entry with the most common DNA and genes. The V and J calls, along with clone size, are taken from TCRdb and not from the paper's own processing. The sample has 250,000 to 350,000 distinct CDR3 sequences on record, approximately 15% of them singletons. The leading ten clones occupy roughly 50% of the sample.

General study outcomes and caveats: Most expanded thyroid clonotypes (frequency above 0.001) were also detected in blood, suggesting blood repertoires may reflect thyroid immune responses. No statistical method was used to set the sample size in advance, and investigators knew the group allocation. In validation, the model predicted progression to ophthalmopathy a median of 6.5 months before onset, with about 71% sensitivity and roughly 73% specificity. Ophthalmopathy was separated from stable hyperthyroidism by a 13 V-J signature model, with approximately 85% sensitivity and about 81% specificity obtained in cross-validation and 80%/75% obtained in testing.

Turning to this clonotype: The specificity of this receptor is unknown. No qualities accompany the bases; no much larger clone lies one base away.

Unmatched junction bases come to 7, with V trimmed by 8 bases and J by 7 bases. The CDR3 spans 13 residues, from the cysteine through the phenylalanine. Only the CDR3 portion is preserved as DNA: 39 bases, with reading frame beginning at the first base. CDR1 MNHNS and CDR2 SASEGT are derived from the germline V gene. The sequence joins TRBV6-1 to TRBJ1-2; 10 bases in the middle match TRBD1. The sequence came from a woman aged 60-75 years with Graves' ophthalmopathy. The sequenced sample consisted of blood. The nucleotides are TGTGCCAGCTCGAGGGACAGGGGATTTGGCTACACCTTC. Translated, this is CASSRDRGFGYTF.